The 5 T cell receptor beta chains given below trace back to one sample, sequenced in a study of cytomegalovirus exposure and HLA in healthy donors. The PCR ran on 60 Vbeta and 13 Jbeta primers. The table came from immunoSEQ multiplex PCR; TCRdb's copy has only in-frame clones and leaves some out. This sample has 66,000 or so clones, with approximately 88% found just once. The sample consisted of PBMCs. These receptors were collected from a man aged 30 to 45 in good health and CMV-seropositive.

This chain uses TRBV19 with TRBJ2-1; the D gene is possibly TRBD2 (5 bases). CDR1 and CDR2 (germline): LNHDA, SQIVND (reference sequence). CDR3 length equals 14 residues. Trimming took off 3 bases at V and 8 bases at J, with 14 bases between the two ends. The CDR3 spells CASSIIRGFDEQFF. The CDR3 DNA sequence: TGTGCCAGTAGTATCATAAGAGGGTTCGATGAGCAGTTCTTC.

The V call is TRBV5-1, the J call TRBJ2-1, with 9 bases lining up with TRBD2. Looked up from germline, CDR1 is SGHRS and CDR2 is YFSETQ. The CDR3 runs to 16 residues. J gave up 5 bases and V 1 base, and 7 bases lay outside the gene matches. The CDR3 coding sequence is TGCGCCAGCAGCTTGCCCCGACTAGCGGCAGACAATGAGCAGTTCTTC. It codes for CASSLPRLAADNEQFF.

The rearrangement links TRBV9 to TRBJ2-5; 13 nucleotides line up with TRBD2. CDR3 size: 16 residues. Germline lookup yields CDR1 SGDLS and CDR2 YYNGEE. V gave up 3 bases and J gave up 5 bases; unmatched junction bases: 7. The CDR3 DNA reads TGTGCCAGCAGCGCATTCGGGACTAGCGGGACGGAGACCCAGTACTTC. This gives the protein CASSAFGTSGTETQYF.

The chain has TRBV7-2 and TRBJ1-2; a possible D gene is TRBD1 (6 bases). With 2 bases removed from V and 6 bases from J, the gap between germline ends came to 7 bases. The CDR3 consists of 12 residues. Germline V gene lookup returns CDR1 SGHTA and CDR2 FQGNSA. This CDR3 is CASSLTGNGYTF. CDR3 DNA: TGTGCCAGCAGCTTAACAGGGAATGGCTACACCTTC.

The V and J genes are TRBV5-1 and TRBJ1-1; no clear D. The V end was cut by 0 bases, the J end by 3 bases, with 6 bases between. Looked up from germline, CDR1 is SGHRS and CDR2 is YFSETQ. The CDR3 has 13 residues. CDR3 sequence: CASSLEQYTEAFF. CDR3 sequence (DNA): TGCGCCAGCAGCTTGGAACAGTACACTGAAGCTTTCTTT.